The rows below give T cell receptor beta chains drawn from one sample of a study of blood T cells in healthy people across ages. TCRdb reanalysed the 5' RACE reads using MiXCR and keeps one entry per CDR3 protein. This table has roughly 700,000 distinct CDR3 sequences, around 48% appearing once. The sample was blood. These receptors were collected from a woman in her sixties or seventies in good health. The conserved cysteine and the conserved F or W are not part of the CDR3 here. Rows may omit the clone size; those that give it use once, few, many or a size class.

CDR3,J,V,size
SARDWQGAGNEQF,TRBJ2-1,TRBV20-1,.
ASSYLDPVINEQF,TRBJ2-1,TRBV6-2/TRBV6-3,.
SASADRNYGYT,TRBJ1-2,TRBV20-1,.
ASPEGGNGYT,TRBJ1-2,TRBV7-9,.
ASSEAGALGAKNIQY,TRBJ2-4,TRBV6-1,.
ASSDWGSGELF,TRBJ2-2,TRBV25-1,.
ATSDSGTRRDNQQF,TRBJ2-1,TRBV24-1,few
ASSLVIGERYT,TRBJ1-2,TRBV12-3/TRBV12-4,.
AIRRDIEYTEAF,TRBJ1-1,TRBV10-3,.
SPSRGQAYNEQF,TRBJ2-1,TRBV20-1,.
ASSTPPGRIVTYSYEQY,TRBJ2-7,TRBV6-2/TRBV6-3,.
SAGEPGQVWTEQY,.,TRBV20-1,once
ASSPGTGLSYEQY,TRBJ2-7,TRBV11-2,.
ASRQGQLTGELF,TRBJ2-2,TRBV7-2,.
ASSPSGTGKGYYGYT,TRBJ1-2,TRBV7-2,.
ASSLRGVADSYNEQF,TRBJ2-1,TRBV11-3,.
ASSLTGGWDEQY,TRBJ2-7,TRBV27,few
SATGTSGRFYEQF,TRBJ2-1,TRBV20-1,few
ASSKVGPGDDYYT,TRBJ1-2,TRBV21-1,once
ASSLNKKDPTSGANVLT,TRBJ2-6,TRBV5-1,.
ASSQLLYNEQF,TRBJ2-1,TRBV3-1,.
ASTPRDFYNEQF,TRBJ2-1,TRBV27,.
AISEIAGGTDTQY,TRBJ2-3,TRBV10-3,.
SATSTGKRYEQY,TRBJ2-7,TRBV20-1,few
ASSQDPGQVNSPLH,TRBJ1-6,TRBV14,.
ASSQELAGAGELF,TRBJ2-2,TRBV3-1,many
ASSDSGSPYEQY,TRBJ2-7,TRBV2,.
SASQGAGQY,TRBJ2-5,TRBV20-1,.
ASSFQGLEETQY,TRBJ2-5,TRBV7-2,many
AIRGGADTQY,TRBJ2-3,TRBV10-3,.
SAGTGSNSPLH,TRBJ1-6,TRBV20-1,.
SARAEGFNIQY,TRBJ2-4,TRBV20-1,.
ASSQTTGTSSSYEQY,TRBJ2-7,TRBV4-1,many
ASSLPSGTSGRDTQY,TRBJ2-3,TRBV28,.
ASSLVYRGTGELF,TRBJ2-2,TRBV11-2,few